This T cell receptor beta chain stems from a study of blood T cells in healthy people across ages. CDR3 length equals 14 residues. Germline-derived CDR1 and CDR2 are SNHLY and FYNNEI. This clonotype was observed once. Primers used in a second PCR of roughly 6 to 11 cycles were a sample-barcoded 5' primer and a J-beta primer mix. TCRdb itself ran the 5' RACE reads through MiXCR, one entry per CDR3 protein. Altogether about 780,000 distinct CDR3 sequences are present, about half being singletons, with the ten largest covering 15% to 20%. The origin of this receptor is a man older than 75 in good health. Sequenced: blood. The chain has TRBV2 and TRBJ2-4; 8 bases are a match to TRBD2. The J call may be mistaken, given a closer DNA end match to TRBJ2-7. The CDR3 loop is CASSTSGANYEQYF. As DNA, the CDR3 is TGTGCCAGCAGCACTAGCGGAGCTAACTACGAGCAGTACTTC.